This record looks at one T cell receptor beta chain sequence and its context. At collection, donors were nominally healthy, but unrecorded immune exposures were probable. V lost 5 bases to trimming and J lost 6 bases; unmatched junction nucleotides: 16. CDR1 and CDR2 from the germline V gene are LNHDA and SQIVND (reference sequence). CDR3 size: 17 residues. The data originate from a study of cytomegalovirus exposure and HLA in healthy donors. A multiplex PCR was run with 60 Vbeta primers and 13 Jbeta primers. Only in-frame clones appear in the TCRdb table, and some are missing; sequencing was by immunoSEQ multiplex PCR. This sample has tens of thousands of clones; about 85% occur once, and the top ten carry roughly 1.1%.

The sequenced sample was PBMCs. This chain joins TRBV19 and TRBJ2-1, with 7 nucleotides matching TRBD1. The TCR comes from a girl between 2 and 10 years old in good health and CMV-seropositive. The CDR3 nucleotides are TGTGCCAGTAGTGGGGACAGAACCTTTAGGTGGGTCAATGAGCAGTTCTTC. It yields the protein CASSGDRTFRWVNEQFF.